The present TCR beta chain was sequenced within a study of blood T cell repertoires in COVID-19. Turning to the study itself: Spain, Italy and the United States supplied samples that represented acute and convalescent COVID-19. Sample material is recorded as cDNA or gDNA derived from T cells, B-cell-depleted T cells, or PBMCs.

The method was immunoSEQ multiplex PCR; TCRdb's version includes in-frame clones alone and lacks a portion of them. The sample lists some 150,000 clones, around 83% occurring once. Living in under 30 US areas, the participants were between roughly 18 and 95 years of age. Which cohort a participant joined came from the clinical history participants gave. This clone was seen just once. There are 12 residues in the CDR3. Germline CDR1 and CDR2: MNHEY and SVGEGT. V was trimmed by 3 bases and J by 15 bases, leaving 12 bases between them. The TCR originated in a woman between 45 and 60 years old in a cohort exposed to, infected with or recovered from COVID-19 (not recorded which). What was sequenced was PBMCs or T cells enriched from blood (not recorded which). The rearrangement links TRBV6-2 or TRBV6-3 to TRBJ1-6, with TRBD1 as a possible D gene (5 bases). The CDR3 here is CASSYTDTRLHF. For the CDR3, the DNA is TGTGCCAGCAGTTATACGGACACTCGCCTCCACTTT.